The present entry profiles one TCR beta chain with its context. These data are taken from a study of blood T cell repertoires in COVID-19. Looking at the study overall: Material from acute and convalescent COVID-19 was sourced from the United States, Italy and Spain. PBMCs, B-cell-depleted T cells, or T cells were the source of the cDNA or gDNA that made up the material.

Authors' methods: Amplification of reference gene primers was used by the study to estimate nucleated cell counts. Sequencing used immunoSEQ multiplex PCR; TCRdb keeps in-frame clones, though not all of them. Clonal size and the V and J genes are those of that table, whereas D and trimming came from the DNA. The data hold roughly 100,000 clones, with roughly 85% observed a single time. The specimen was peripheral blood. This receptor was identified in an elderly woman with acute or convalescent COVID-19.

The DNA of the CDR3 is TGTGCCAGCAGCTTGACAGGTCTGGGGCCCGGGGAGCTGTTTTTT. Its translation is CASSLTGLGPGELFF. The chain recombines TRBV5-6 with TRBJ2-2; a possible D gene is TRBD1 (5 bases). The germline gives CDR1 SGHDT, CDR2 YYEEEE. The CDR3 length is 15 residues. V was cut by 1 base and J by 6 bases, with 13 bases left in between.